The rows below give T cell receptor beta chains drawn from one sample of a study of identical twins. TCRdb re-called the 5' RACE reads with MiXCR, one entry per CDR3 protein. The sample has 690,000 or so distinct CDR3 sequences, more than 6.5% seen once. This same sample was also taken into another study, of yellow fever vaccine responses in identical twins.

Sequenced: PBMCs. The receptors stem from a woman aged 18-30 years in good health. The conserved cysteine and the conserved F or W are not part of the CDR3 here.

j_gene | v_gene | CDR3aa
TRBJ1-2 | TRBV12-3/TRBV12-4 | ASSSSDISNYGYT
TRBJ2-5 | TRBV6-2/TRBV6-3 | ASSYSGGAETQY
TRBJ2-4 | TRBV24-1 | ATSEATGLAKNIQY
TRBJ2-7 | TRBV27 | ASSLSPGGEQY
TRBJ2-5 | TRBV4-1 | ASSQVTGEETQY
TRBJ2-1 | TRBV4-3 | ASSQRLVSYNEQF
TRBJ2-4 | TRBV19 | ASSIDRSLDIQY
TRBJ2-4 | TRBV20-1 | SARDRGPKNIQY
TRBJ2-7 | TRBV7-9 | ASSLINYEQY
TRBJ2-3 | TRBV9 | ASSVAVSTDTQY
TRBJ2-3 | TRBV25-1 | ASEGYTDTQY
TRBJ2-1 | TRBV12-3/TRBV12-4 | ASRYISGSTYNEQF
TRBJ2-6 | TRBV4-3 | ASSQGGSYSGANVLT
TRBJ2-1 | TRBV7-2 | ASSSQGRRVRF
TRBJ2-7 | TRBV7-9 | ASNRGPLDEQY
TRBJ1-6 | TRBV12-3/TRBV12-4 | ASKTEGLMFGSPLH
TRBJ2-1 | TRBV5-1 | ASSLGQRGGRGNEQF
TRBJ2-1 | TRBV5-1 | ASSYEGQGAHNEQF
TRBJ2-3 | TRBV11-2 | ASSDSGVNTQY
TRBJ2-7 | TRBV24-1 | ATSEKGTGFTYEQY
TRBJ2-7 | TRBV29-1 | SVEVEGTTSYEQY
TRBJ2-1 | TRBV5-1 | ASRSLAGGLGSYNEQF
TRBJ2-5 | TRBV3-1 | ASSHLGETQY
TRBJ1-1 | TRBV29-1 | SVERPKNTEAF
TRBJ2-6 | TRBV20-1 | SARGYRGNLSGANVLT
TRBJ2-4 | TRBV15 | ATSREDSGGGKNIQY
TRBJ2-7 | TRBV2 | ASSEIPASGLQY
TRBJ1-5 | TRBV27 | ASSLWGNEDQPQH
TRBJ2-7 | TRBV12-3/TRBV12-4 | ASSTLAVPTYEQY
TRBJ1-4 | TRBV7-9 | ASSKQGGKLF
TRBJ2-7 | TRBV5-1 | ASSLVGNEYEQY
TRBJ2-7 | TRBV5-1 | ASSSGLARGREGTYEQY
TRBJ2-1 | TRBV5-1 | ASSMGPETSYNEQF
TRBJ2-7 | TRBV5-8 | ASSFRTGYLYEQY
TRBJ2-7 | TRBV4-3 | ASSQGDRSSYEQY
TRBJ2-7 | TRBV29-1 | SVEAGQDSYEQY
TRBJ2-1 | TRBV11-3 | ASSSTRSRGLDEQF
TRBJ1-4 | TRBV29-1 | SVTPGPDATNEKLF
TRBJ2-4 | TRBV29-1 | SVESVIAKNIQY
TRBJ1-2 | TRBV28 | ASSPVQQGISYGYT
TRBJ2-1 | TRBV9 | ASSSGAEREGYNEQF
TRBJ1-1 | TRBV28 | ASSNPGRPSNTEAF
TRBJ1-2 | TRBV12-3/TRBV12-4 | ASSFRGRRNYGYT
TRBJ2-5 | TRBV11-2 | ASSLSGQGIGTRETQY
TRBJ2-7 | TRBV27 | ASSPASGFSYEQY
TRBJ2-1 | TRBV7-9 | ASSPSLAWNEQF
TRBJ2-3 | TRBV4-1 | ASSQDPGQGTDTQY
TRBJ2-4 | TRBV20-1 | SARDLRELAKNIQY
TRBJ2-5 | TRBV5-6 | ASSSWSGVETQY
TRBJ2-4 | TRBV4-3 | ASSQGGPGKNIQY
TRBJ2-3 | TRBV24-1 | ATSDPGTSPADTQY
TRBJ2-1 | TRBV7-9 | ASSFGRYNEQF
TRBJ2-3 | TRBV5-1 | ASSLMGLAGRPSTDTQY